Shown below are 7 T cell receptor beta chains from a single sample sequenced in a study of control samples from healthy donors and cancer patients. Data came from immunoSEQ multiplex PCR; TCRdb stores just in-frame clones and leaves some out. The sample yields roughly 80,000 clones, about 88% seen once. The material sequenced was blood. These receptors were obtained from a woman aged 50 to 65 in good health.

This clone was recorded a few times. CDR3 region: CASSRTGSGANVLTF. In DNA form, the CDR3 reads TGTGCCAGCAGCCGGACAGGTTCTGGGGCCAACGTCCTGACTTTC. The V and J genes are TRBV5-4 and TRBJ2-6; 7 bases line up with TRBD1. CDR3 size: 15 residues. V lost 4 bases to trimming and J lost 1 base; unmatched junction nucleotides: 2. Germline CDR1 SGHNT, CDR2 YYREEE (reference sequence).

The V call is TRBV6-5, the J call TRBJ2-7; a weak D match, TRBD2 (6 bases). Per the germline V gene, CDR1 is MNHEY and CDR2 is SVGAGI. Trimming shortened V by 5 bases and J by 1 base, and 12 bases separated the two germline ends. There are 14 residues in the CDR3. This CDR3 reads CASSRTGGSYEQYF. The DNA of the CDR3 is TGTGCCAGCAGTAGAACCGGGGGATCCTACGAGCAGTACTTC.

The CDR3 nucleotides are TGTGCCTGGAGCGTACAGGACAGACTAATTGAAGCTTTCTTT. Translated: CAWSVQDRLIEAFF. The chain couples TRBV30 to TRBJ1-1; tentatively, D is TRBD1 (6 bases). The CDR3 has 14 amino acids. The germline V gene has CDR1 GTSNPN and CDR2 SVGIG (reference sequence). V lost 3 bases and J lost 7, with 18 bases in between. Full variable domain (outside the CDR3, taken from reference TRBV30 and TRBJ1-1): SQTIHQWPATLVQPVGSPLSLECTVEGTSNPNLYWYRQAAGRGLQLLFYSVGIGQISSEVPQNLSASRPQDRQFILSSKKLLLSDSGFYLCAWSVQDRLIEAFFGQGTRLTVV.

Of note for this clone: The sample contains more than one DNA sequence encoding this CDR3. The genes are TRBV20-1 and TRBJ1-1; D call uncertain. CDR1 and CDR2 (germline): DFQATT, SNEGSKA (reference sequence). Trimming took 7 bases from V and 1 from J, leaving 7 bases between them. The CDR3 is made up of 11 amino acids. CDR3: CSVGGNTEAFF. DNA for the CDR3: TGCAGTGTAGGTGGGAACACTGAAGCTTTCTTT.

The CDR3, as DNA: TGTGCCAGCAGCGACACTAGCGGGGCAGATACGCAGTATTTT. This codes for CASSDTSGADTQYF. The chain uses TRBV9 and TRBJ2-3, with 10 bases lining up with TRBD2. The CDR3 consists of 14 residues. Germline V lookup: CDR1 SGDLS, CDR2 YYNGEE. Trimming took 3 bases from V and 4 from J; bases not matched to a gene: 2.

This sequence joins TRBV25-1 and TRBJ2-3; 9 nucleotides agree with TRBD2. Germline CDR1 is MGHDK and CDR2 is SYGVNS. The CDR3 consists of 14 residues. V trimming: 5 bases; J trimming: 1 base; junction bases outside the gene matches: 1. The chain's CDR3 is CASSLAGGTDTQYF. The CDR3 DNA follows: TGTGCCAGCAGTTTAGCGGGGGGCACAGATACGCAGTATTTT.

The chain links TRBV6-5 to TRBJ1-5, with 11 positions matching TRBD1. J lost 10 bases, V lost 5 bases, and 4 bases had no gene match. From germline, CDR1 is MNHEY and CDR2 SVGAGI. The CDR3 is 13 amino acids. The CDR3 spells CASSLDRGQPQHF. DNA of the CDR3: TGTGCCAGCAGTCTGGACAGGGGGCAACCCCAGCATTTT.